This T cell receptor (beta chain) derives from a study of PD-1 blockade in classical Hodgkin lymphoma. On this clone: Its antigen remains unknown.

The V gene's germline CDR1 is SGHRS and CDR2 YFSETQ. The V end lost 4 bases, the J end lost 0 bases, and 7 bases lay between the germline ends. This CDR3 contains 13 residues. Described time point: newly diagnosed, previously untreated cHL patient sample. The study's findings and limits: Repertoire differences have undefined causes, possibly disease activity or prior therapy.

TCRdb keeps only in-frame clones here, not all; method: immunoSEQ multiplex PCR. The profile shows tens of thousands of clones, about 93% of them singletons. This clonotype was obtained from a human donor with classical Hodgkin lymphoma. The sample taken for sequencing was peripheral blood mononuclear cells (PBMCs). The chain has TRBV5-1 and TRBJ2-5, with D maybe TRBD2 (6 bases). The CDR3 DNA is TGCGCCAGCAGCACGGGGGACCAAGAGACCCAGTACTTC. Translating gives CASSTGDQETQYF.